This T cell receptor beta chain was sequenced during a study of OX40 agonist ivuxolimab in advanced cancers. Study details: Treatment received earlier with anti-PD-1, anti-PD-L1 or anti-CTLA-4 agents was allowed, and over 30% had some. Regarding the study as a whole: CD4+ and CD8+ blood T cells expanded clonally by week 6 at 0.1 to 3.0 mg/kg.

The CDR3 spans 14 residues. Trimming took off 2 bases at V and 2 bases at J, with 7 bases between the two ends. The germline V gene encodes CDR1 WNHNN and CDR2 SYGVQD (reference sequence). Concerning this clone: Its antigen is unidentified.

Method: immunoSEQ multiplex PCR; TCRdb's copy keeps in-frame clones and lacks some. The sample lists tens of thousands of clones; approximately 90% were seen once. The specimen comprised CD4+ or CD8+ T cells sorted from blood, sampled in a trial of the OX40 agonist ivuxolimab. This clonotype originated in an adult with an advanced solid tumor such as melanoma, head and neck, liver or kidney cancer. The chain carries TRBV10-1 and TRBJ1-5, with D possibly being TRBD1 (5 bases). The CDR3: CASSEQGGNQPQHF. The DNA for the CDR3 is TGCGCCAGCAGTGAGCAGGGAGGCAATCAGCCCCAGCATTTT.